What follows are 15 T cell receptor beta chains derived from one specimen sequenced in a study of Graves' ophthalmopathy and Graves' hyperthyroidism. RNA served as the template for amplifying TCR beta CDR3 regions. HTBI-primed RT-PCR formed the first round, and a multiplex PCR formed the second. TCRdb re-derived calls from the multiplex PCR reads in MiXCR, one entry per CDR3 protein. The data show approximately 210,000 distinct CDR3 sequences, with over 25% seen just once and approximately 9.6% held by the top ten. Input material: peripheral blood. These receptors all come from a man aged 50-59 years with Graves' ophthalmopathy.

This clonotype was recorded many times. The chain employs TRBV2 and TRBJ2-7; 8 nucleotides match TRBD1. J gave up 1 base and V 9 bases, and 8 bases lay outside the gene matches. Germline CDR1 reads SNHLY; CDR2 reads FYNNEI. This CDR3 has 14 residues. The CDR3 sequence: CARESGTGSYEQYF. The CDR3, as DNA: TGTGCCAGGGAGTCTGGGACAGGTTCCTACGAGCAGTACTTC.

At least ten counts were recorded for this clonotype. This chain joins TRBV6-2 or TRBV6-3 and TRBJ1-3; D is ambiguous. The germline V gene has CDR1 MNHEY and CDR2 SVGEGT. V was trimmed by 1 base and J by 7 bases, leaving 5 bases between them. The CDR3 contains 12 residues. The CDR3 nucleotides read TGTGCCAGCAGTTACTACGGGAACACCATATATTTT. It is translated as CASSYYGNTIYF.

This clonotype was recorded at least ten times. The V call is TRBV7-9, the J call TRBJ2-2; possibly TRBD2 for D (6 bases). The CDR3 is 14 residues long. V was shortened by 3 bases and J by 6 bases, with 11 bases between the two germline ends. Germline V gene lookup returns CDR1 SEHNR and CDR2 FQNEAQ (reference sequence). The CDR3 sequence: CASSFDSGPGELFF. The CDR3 coding sequence is TGTGCCAGCAGCTTTGATAGCGGTCCCGGGGAGCTGTTTTTT.

This clonotype showed up many times. The rearrangement joins TRBV29-1 to TRBJ2-7; a possible D gene is TRBD2 (5 bases). V was clipped by 5 bases and J by 2 bases, with 7 bases between them. CDR1 and CDR2 from the germline V gene are SQVTM and ANQGSEA. This CDR3 is 11 amino acids long. CDR3 in DNA: TGCAGCGTTCTGGGAGCCTACGAGCAGTACTTC. It is translated as CSVLGAYEQYF.

This clonotype occurred many times. The chain employs TRBV11-2 and TRBJ2-7; D is possibly TRBD2 (6 bases). Trimming removed 2 bases from V and 1 base from J, with 9 bases in between. The CDR3 totals 14 residues. The V gene's germline CDR1 is SGHAT and CDR2 FQNNGV. CDR3 residues: CASSLIAASYEQYF. CDR3 in DNA: TGTGCCAGCAGCTTAATAGCGGCTTCCTACGAGCAGTACTTC.

In its sample, this clonotype was seen many times. The chain employs TRBV27 and TRBJ2-7, with 12 bases matching TRBD1. The V gene end was trimmed by 0 bases and the J gene end by 7 bases; junction bases not matched to a gene: 7. Germline V lookup: CDR1 MNHEY, CDR2 SMNVEV (reference sequence). This CDR3 comprises 16 residues. CDR3 bases: TGTGCCAGCAGTTTATCTCCGGGACAGGGGGCACGAGAGCAGTACTTC. Its protein is CASSLSPGQGAREQYF.

This clonotype has ten or more counts. The chain employs TRBV20-1 and TRBJ2-2; tentatively, D is TRBD2 (6 bases). CDR3 length: 15 residues. Germline V gene data show CDR1 as DFQATT and CDR2 as SNEGSKA (reference sequence). V was cut by 1 base and J by 4 bases, with 13 bases left in between. In nucleotides, the CDR3 is TGCAGTGCTAGAGGGGAGGTAGTCGGCACCGGGGAGCTGTTTTTT. The encoded protein is CSARGEVVGTGELFF.

In its sample, this clonotype was seen many times. The chain recombines TRBV19 with TRBJ2-4, with 8 bases fitting TRBD1. The CDR3 runs to 14 residues. Looked up from germline, CDR1 is LNHDA and CDR2 is SQIVND (reference sequence). J lost 7 bases, V lost 5 bases, and 7 bases had no gene match. DNA for the CDR3: TGTGCCAGTAGTTTCCAGGGGGCCAGCAACATTCAGTACTTC. It codes for CASSFQGASNIQYF.

The sample holds many counts of this clonotype. The V call is TRBV11-2, the J call TRBJ2-5; either TRBD1 or TRBD2 may supply D (5 bases each). Germline V CDR1 and CDR2: SGHAT, FQNNGV. The CDR3 consists of 14 residues. The V end lost 3 bases, the J end lost 3 bases, and 11 bases lay between the germline ends. CDR3 nucleotides: TGTGCCAGCAGCTTTTTGGGGGATGAAGAGACCCAGTACTTC. Residues: CASSFLGDEETQYF.

This clonotype was seen many times. The V call is TRBV11-1, the J call TRBJ2-5; 8 bases fit TRBD1. Germline lookup yields CDR1 SGHAT and CDR2 FQDESV (reference sequence). J lost 5 bases, V lost 5 bases, and 10 bases had no gene match. The CDR3 has 15 residues. This CDR3 reads CASSPKDRDGETQYF. CDR3 nucleotide sequence: TGTGCCAGCAGCCCGAAGGACAGGGATGGGGAGACCCAGTACTTC.

V usage is TRBV12-3 or TRBV12-4 and J usage is TRBJ1-5; D perhaps matches TRBD1 (6 bases). Trimming left V 7 bases short and J 1 base short, with 17 bases between. This CDR3 is built from 16 residues. CDR3 nucleotide sequence: TGTGCCAGCAACTTCAGGGGAGCCGGAAGCAATCAGCCCCAGCATTTT. As protein: CASNFRGAGSNQPQHF.

This clonotype showed up many times. This rearrangement joins TRBV15 to TRBJ1-2, with D possibly matching TRBD1 (6 bases). The ends were cut back, 0 bases at V and 8 bases at J, with 16 bases in the middle. This CDR3 contains 15 residues. Germline assignment: CDR1 LNHNV and CDR2 YYDKDF (reference sequence). The CDR3 loop reads CATSRDVEPGHGYTF. The CDR3 nucleotides read TGTGCCACCAGCAGAGATGTGGAGCCGGGACACGGCTACACCTTC. The full variable domain, rest sourced from reference TRBV15 and TRBJ1-2, is DAMVIQNPRYQVTQFGKPVTLSCSQTLNHNVMYWYQQKSSQAPKLLFHYYDKDFNNEADTPDNFQSRRPNTSFCFLDIRSPGLGDTAMYLCATSRDVEPGHGYTFGSGTRLTVV.

V is TRBV2 and J is TRBJ2-5; possible D gene TRBD1, 6 bases. Trimming took 8 bases from V and 0 from J, leaving 10 bases between them. The CDR3 sequence is 13 residues long. The V gene's germline CDR1 is SNHLY and CDR2 FYNNEI. The CDR3 reads CASQGPYQETQYF. The CDR3, as DNA: TGTGCCAGCCAGGGGCCCTACCAAGAGACCCAGTACTTC.

This clonotype was observed many times. This chain joins TRBV19 and TRBJ2-5; maybe TRBD2 (7 bases). Germline CDR1 reads LNHDA; CDR2 reads SQIVND (reference sequence). CDR3 size: 14 residues. Deletions cut 6 bases from V and 2 bases from J, with 13 bases between. DNA for the CDR3: TGTGCCAGTAGATCAGCGGGGACACAAGAGACCCAGTACTTC. This codes for CASRSAGTQETQYF.

V is TRBV5-6 and J is TRBJ1-3; a weak D match, TRBD1 (6 bases). Per germline, CDR1 SGHDT and CDR2 YYEEEE. This CDR3 has 15 residues. Deletions cut 4 bases from V and 0 bases from J, with 11 bases between. This CDR3 is CASSPDRNSGNTIYF. CDR3 DNA sequence: TGTGCCAGCAGCCCAGACAGGAACTCTGGAAACACCATATATTTT.